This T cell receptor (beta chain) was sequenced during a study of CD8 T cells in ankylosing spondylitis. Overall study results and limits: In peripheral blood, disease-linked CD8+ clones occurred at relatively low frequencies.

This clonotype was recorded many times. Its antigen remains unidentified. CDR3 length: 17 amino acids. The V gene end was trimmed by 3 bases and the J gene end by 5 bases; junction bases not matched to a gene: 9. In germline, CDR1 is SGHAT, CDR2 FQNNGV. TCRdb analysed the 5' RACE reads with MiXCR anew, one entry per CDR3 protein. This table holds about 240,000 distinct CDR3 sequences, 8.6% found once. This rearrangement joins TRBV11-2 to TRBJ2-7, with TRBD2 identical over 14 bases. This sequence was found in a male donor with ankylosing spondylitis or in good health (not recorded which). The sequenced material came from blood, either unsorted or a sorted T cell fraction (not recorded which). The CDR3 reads CASSLRGLAGVVHEQYF. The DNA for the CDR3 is TGTGCCAGCAGCTTGCGGGGACTAGCGGGAGTAGTCCACGAGCAGTACTTC.